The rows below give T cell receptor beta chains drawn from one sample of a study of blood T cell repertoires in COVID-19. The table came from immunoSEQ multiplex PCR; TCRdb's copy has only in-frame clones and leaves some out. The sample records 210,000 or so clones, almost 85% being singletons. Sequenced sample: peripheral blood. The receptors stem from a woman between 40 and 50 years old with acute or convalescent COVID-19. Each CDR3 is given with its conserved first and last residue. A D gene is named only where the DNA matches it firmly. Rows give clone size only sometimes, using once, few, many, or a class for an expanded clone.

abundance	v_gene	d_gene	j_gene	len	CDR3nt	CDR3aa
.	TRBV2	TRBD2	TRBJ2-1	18	TGTGCCAGCAAGGGCTCAGGACTAGCTGGGAGCTCCTACAATGAGCAGTTCTTC	CASKGSGLAGSSYNEQFF
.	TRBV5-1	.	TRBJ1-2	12	TGCGCCAGCAGCTTGACAGACTATGGCTACACCTTC	CASSLTDYGYTF
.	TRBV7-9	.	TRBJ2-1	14	TGTGCCAGCAGCTTAGCGGACAACTACAATGAGCAGTTCTTC	CASSLADNYNEQFF
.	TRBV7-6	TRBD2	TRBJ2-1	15	TGTGCCAGCAGCTTTCGGACTAGCGGGAGCAATGAGCAGTTCTTC	CASSFRTSGSNEQFF
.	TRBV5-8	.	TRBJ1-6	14	TGTGCCAGCAGTATGGAGAGCTATAATTCACCCCTCCACTTT	CASSMESYNSPLHF
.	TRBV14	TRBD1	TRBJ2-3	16	TGTGCCAGCGCAAGCGGGGACAGGGGGCGGGCAGATACGCAGTATTTT	CASASGDRGRADTQYF
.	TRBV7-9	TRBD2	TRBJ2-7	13	TGTGCCAGCAGCGAGTCGGCGGGAGGGGAGCAGTACTTC	CASSESAGGEQYF
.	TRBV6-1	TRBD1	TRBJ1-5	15	TGTGCCAGCAGTGAGACAGGGGGCAAATACCAGCCCCAGCATTTT	CASSETGGKYQPQHF
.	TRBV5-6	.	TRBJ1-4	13	TGTGCCAGCAGCCGGAGTACAACTGAAAAACTGTTTTTT	CASSRSTTEKLFF
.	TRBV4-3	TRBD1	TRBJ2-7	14	TGCGCCAGCAGCCACCTGGACAGGAGTTACGAGCAGTACTTC	CASSHLDRSYEQYF
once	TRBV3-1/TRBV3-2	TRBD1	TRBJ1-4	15	TGTGCCAGCAGCCCTTGGACAGGGAAGAATGAAAAACTGTTTTTT	CASSPWTGKNEKLFF
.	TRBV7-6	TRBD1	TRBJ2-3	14	TGTACCAGCAGCTTAGGGACAGGGCCAGATACGCAGTATTTT	CTSSLGTGPDTQYF
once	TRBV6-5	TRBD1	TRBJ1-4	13	TGTGCCAGCAGGGCGACAGGGGGACGGGAACTGTTTTTT	CASRATGGRELFF